What follows are 21 T cell receptor beta chains derived from one specimen sequenced in a study of blood T cell repertoires in COVID-19. Clones were read by immunoSEQ multiplex PCR, and TCRdb kept only the in-frame ones, dropping some. In the table there are 150,000 or so clones, about 80% of which are singletons. The sample comprised peripheral blood. The source of these receptors is an elderly woman with acute or convalescent COVID-19.

This sequence joins TRBV5-6 and TRBJ1-4, with D uncertain. There are 14 residues in the CDR3. CDR1 is SGHDT, CDR2 YYEEEE, per germline. Trimming pared 0 bases from V and 8 bases from J, leaving 11 bases between. CDR3 nucleotide sequence: TGTGCCAGCAGCTTGGACATTTTATCAGAAAAACTGTTTTTT. It encodes CASSLDILSEKLFF.

The chain recombines TRBV18 with TRBJ1-4; 7 positions agree with TRBD1. The CDR3 spans 15 residues. V shed 0 bases and J 8 bases; nucleotides not matched to a gene: 6. Germline V gives CDR1 KGHSH, CDR2 LQKENI. Here the CDR3 reads CASSPPEGAGEKLFF. The CDR3 DNA reads as TGTGCCAGCTCACCACCGGAGGGGGCTGGAGAAAAACTGTTTTTT.

This clone was found once. This chain links TRBV19 with TRBJ2-2; 8 bases are a match to TRBD2. The CDR3 is 15 residues long. The germline CDR1 and CDR2 sequences are LNHDA and SQIVND (reference sequence). V dropped 10 bases and J dropped 1; count of bases not matched to a gene: 8. The CDR3 here is CATRGGDMNTGELFF. DNA for the CDR3: TGTGCCACCCGGGGGGGGGATATGAACACCGGGGAGCTGTTTTTT.

The count of this clone is one. The genes are TRBV7-8 and TRBJ2-5; maybe TRBD1 (5 bases). The germline V and J ends were trimmed by 8 bases and 1 base, with 20 bases remaining between them. The CDR3 loop spans 16 amino acids. Per germline, CDR1 SGHVS and CDR2 FQNEAQ. For the CDR3, the DNA is TGTGCCAGCCTCCTAAGTAGGGGCCTATTCCAAGAGACCCAGTACTTC. It specifies CASLLSRGLFQETQYF.

CDR3 loop: CASGSGLAYTGELFF. The CDR3 bases are TGTGCCAGTGGGTCGGGACTAGCGTACACCGGGGAGCTGTTTTTT. The chain combines TRBV2 with TRBJ2-2, with TRBD2 matching over 10 bases. V lost 9 bases, J lost 3 bases, and 7 bases stayed unmatched. The CDR3 has 15 amino acids. CDR1 is SNHLY, CDR2 FYNNEI, per germline.

The CDR3 is CASSLPGSGNTIYF. The CDR3, as DNA: TGTGCCAGTAGTCTACCGGGATCCGGAAACACCATATATTTT. The chain combines TRBV19 with TRBJ1-3, with D hard to call. The length of the CDR3 is 14 residues. Trimming took off 5 bases at V and 4 bases at J, with 12 bases between the two ends. CDR1 and CDR2 (germline): LNHDA, SQIVND (reference sequence).

V is TRBV19 and J is TRBJ2-3, with a tentative D call TRBD1 (6 bases). V lost 4 bases and J 1 base, leaving 12 bases between the germline ends. The CDR3 consists of 15 residues. Per germline, CDR1 LNHDA and CDR2 SQIVND (reference sequence). This chain's CDR3 is CASSNEGGRTDTQYF. CDR3 bases: TGTGCCAGTAGTAATGAAGGGGGACGCACAGATACGCAGTATTTT.

The chain joins TRBV6-5 to TRBJ2-3, with D perhaps TRBD2 (6 bases). In germline, CDR1 is MNHEY, CDR2 SVGAGI. The length of the CDR3 is 13 residues. Trimming left V 5 bases short and J 6 bases short, with 12 bases between. CDR3 in amino acids: CASSLLREDTQYF. The CDR3 DNA reads TGTGCCAGCAGTCTCCTCCGGGAGGATACGCAGTATTTT.

The chain combines TRBV6-6 with TRBJ1-1, with D hard to call. The CDR3 is 12 amino acids. The V and J ends lost 0 bases and 3 bases respectively, with 2 bases between them. CDR1 and CDR2 (germline): MNHNY, SVGAGI (reference sequence). As DNA, the CDR3 is TGTGCCAGCAGTTACTCCGACACTGAAGCTTTCTTT. Translated, it gives CASSYSDTEAFF.

The CDR3 nucleotides are TGTGCCAGCAGCCCGGCAGGGGTGAACACTGAAGCTTTCTTT. Translation: CASSPAGVNTEAFF. The chain combines TRBV7-3 with TRBJ1-1, with TRBD1 as a possible D gene (6 bases). The V and J ends lost 5 bases and 0 bases respectively, with 10 bases between them. The germline V gene has CDR1 SGHTA and CDR2 FQGTGA. The CDR3 loop spans 14 amino acids.

V and J are TRBV9 and TRBJ1-1; D unresolved. The CDR3 length is 17 residues. Germline CDR1 SGDLS, CDR2 YYNGEE. Trimming shortened V by 0 bases and J by 4 bases, and 19 bases separated the two germline ends. CDR3 DNA sequence: TGTGCCAGCAGCGTAGCTAAAGGGAAGGGAGCCCGCACTGAAGCTTTCTTT. Its protein product is CASSVAKGKGARTEAFF.

V usage is TRBV11-3 and J usage is TRBJ2-4; 11 nucleotides line up with TRBD1. The CDR3 extends over 13 amino acids. CDR1 is SGHNT, CDR2 YENEEA, per germline. J was trimmed by 11 bases and V by 2 bases; bases with no gene match: 2. CDR3 DNA sequence: TGTGCCAGCAGCTTACGGACAGGGGGCGTTCAGTACTTC. It encodes CASSLRTGGVQYF.

The rearrangement uses TRBV24-1 and TRBJ2-5, with 9 nucleotides matching TRBD1. This CDR3 has 13 residues. In germline, CDR1 is KGHDR, CDR2 SFDVKD. Unmatched junction bases numbered 8, after V lost 11 bases and J lost 5 bases. CDR3 protein: CARRDREDETQYF. CDR3 nucleotides: TGTGCCAGACGGGACAGGGAAGACGAGACCCAGTACTTC.

The chain uses TRBV7-9 and TRBJ2-1, with 11 bases lining up with TRBD2. CDR3 length: 16 residues. The germline CDR1 and CDR2 sequences are SEHNR and FQNEAQ (reference sequence). The trim removed 4 bases at V and 2 bases at J, leaving 4 bases unmatched. This CDR3 is CASSSLAGGAYNEQFF. For the CDR3, the DNA is TGTGCCAGCAGCTCTCTAGCGGGGGGAGCCTACAATGAGCAGTTCTTC. Using reference TRBV7-9 and TRBJ2-1 for the parts outside the CDR3, the full variable domain is DTGVSQNPRHKITKRGQNVTFRCDPISEHNRLYWYRQTLGQGPEFLTYFQNEAQLEKSRLLSDRFSAERPKGSFSTLEIQRTEQGDSAMYLCASSSLAGGAYNEQFFGPGTRLTVL.

The chain is built from TRBV3-1 (or the pseudogene TRBV3-2) and TRBJ2-5, with 11 bases that match TRBD2. V dropped 0 bases and J dropped 11; count of bases not matched to a gene: 11. Germline CDR1 is LGHDT and CDR2 is YNNKEL (reference sequence). This CDR3 has 16 amino acids. CDR3 sequence: CASSQDPTSGGQLQYF. The CDR3 DNA follows: TGTGCCAGCAGCCAAGATCCTACTAGCGGGGGCCAACTACAGTACTTC.

The V and J genes are TRBV28 and TRBJ1-1; no clear D gene. V lost 8 bases to trimming and J lost 3 bases, with 13 bases between them. Per the germline V gene, CDR1 is MDHEN and CDR2 is SYDVKM. CDR3 length: 13 residues. CDR3 nucleotide sequence: TGTGCCAGCCATGGTTGGAGCGACACTGAAGCTTTCTTT. It encodes CASHGWSDTEAFF.

This clone turned up a few times. At the DNA level, this CDR3 is encoded by other sequences in the same sample as well. The J gene is TRBJ1-5, the V gene TRBV3-1 (or the pseudogene TRBV3-2); the D gene is possibly TRBD1 (5 bases). V gave up 2 bases and J gave up 1 base, with 6 bases separating them. This CDR3 has 14 residues. Germline V gene sequence: CDR1 LGHDT, CDR2 YNNKEL (reference sequence). The CDR3 sequence is CASSQQGSNQPQHF. CDR3 sequence (DNA): TGTGCCAGCAGCCAACAGGGAAGCAATCAGCCCCAGCATTTT.

This clone was seen just once. The V call is TRBV19, the J call TRBJ1-1; D uncertain. The ends were cut back, 6 bases at V and 2 bases at J, with 16 bases in the middle. Germline V gene sequence: CDR1 LNHDA, CDR2 SQIVND (reference sequence). The CDR3 contains 15 residues. The CDR3 is CASSRTEVSNTEAFF. The CDR3 nucleotides read TGTGCCAGTAGCCGTACTGAGGTTTCAAACACTGAAGCTTTCTTT.

The chain combines TRBV9 with TRBJ2-2, with 9 bases fitting TRBD1. The CDR3 is 15 amino acids. Germline CDR1 reads SGDLS; CDR2 reads YYNGEE. Losses at the gene ends were 5 bases for V and 2 bases for J; bases not matched to a gene: 4. The DNA of the CDR3 is TGTGCCAGCAGACGGACAGGGGCAAACACCGGGGAGCTGTTTTTT. As protein: CASRRTGANTGELFF.

This chain joins TRBV9 and TRBJ2-7; 9 nucleotides align to TRBD2. The CDR3 runs 16 residues. Germline CDR1 reads SGDLS; CDR2 reads YYNGEE. V lost 0 bases, J lost 0 bases, and 4 bases stayed unmatched. This CDR3 reads CASSVAGGGASYEQYF. DNA for the CDR3: TGTGCCAGCAGCGTAGCTGGCGGGGGGGCCTCCTACGAGCAGTACTTC.

This chain joins TRBV19 and TRBJ1-1; the match to TRBD1 covers 8 bases. The J segment lost 5 bases and the V segment lost 5 bases, leaving 7 bases of the junction unmatched. The CDR3 has 14 residues. CDR1 is LNHDA, CDR2 SQIVND, per germline (reference sequence). The CDR3 sequence is CASSFNTGGTEAFF. The CDR3 DNA follows: TGTGCCAGTAGTTTCAATACAGGGGGTACTGAAGCTTTCTTT.